A single sample gave rise to the 12 T cell receptor beta chains below, sequenced in a study of blood T cell repertoires in COVID-19. TCRdb's table, derived via immunoSEQ multiplex PCR, lists solely in-frame clones and lacks some. The sample holds 130,000 to 150,000 clones, roughly 76% seen once. Sequences were obtained from peripheral blood. The source is a human donor with acute or convalescent COVID-19. The donor label of this sample is uncertain.

This clone was detected a few times. The chain carries TRBV4-2 and TRBJ2-5, with D maybe TRBD2 (6 bases). The germline V gene encodes CDR1 LGHNA and CDR2 YNFKEQ. V was trimmed by 1 base and J by 2 bases, leaving 8 bases between them. This CDR3 has 14 residues. For the CDR3, the DNA is TGTGCCAGCAGCCAAGGGGGAGGACAAGAGACCCAGTACTTC. Amino acid sequence: CASSQGGGQETQYF.

J is TRBJ2-6 and V is TRBV7-3; weak D call: TRBD1 (6 bases). V lost 3 bases and J 0 bases, leaving 12 bases between the germline ends. Germline V CDR1 and CDR2: SGHTA, FQGTGA. The CDR3 is 17 amino acids. CDR3 sequence: CASSFPKDSSGANVLTF. The CDR3, as DNA: TGTGCCAGCAGCTTCCCGAAGGACAGCTCTGGGGCCAACGTCCTGACTTTC.

The table lists this clone with a few counts. This rearrangement joins TRBV19 to TRBJ1-5; D is perhaps TRBD1 (6 bases). Trimming pared 6 bases from V and 4 bases from J, leaving 10 bases between. CDR1 is LNHDA, CDR2 SQIVND, per germline (reference sequence). The CDR3 spans 13 residues. CDR3 coding DNA: TGTGCCAGTAGGCACCAGGGGAATCAGCCCCAGCATTTT. Translation: CASRHQGNQPQHF. Full variable domain (rest looked up from reference TRBV19 and TRBJ1-5): DGGITQSPKYLFRKEGQNVTLSCEQNLNHDAMYWYRQDPGQGLRLIYYSQIVNDFQKGDIAEGYSVSREKKESFPLTVTSAQKNPTAFYLCASRHQGNQPQHFGDGTRLSIL.

The rearrangement joins TRBV6-5 to TRBJ1-4; the match to TRBD1 covers 7 bases. CDR3 length: 15 residues. Germline V lookup: CDR1 MNHEY, CDR2 SVGAGI. Trimming at V came to 6 bases and at J to 0 bases, leaving 4 bases not matched to a gene. The CDR3 DNA sequence: TGTGCCAGCAGCCGCCAGGGGGCAACTAATGAAAAACTGTTTTTT. Amino acids: CASSRQGATNEKLFF.

The chain recombines TRBV10-2 with TRBJ2-1, with D perhaps matching TRBD2 (5 bases). Germline loops: CDR1 WSHSY, CDR2 SAAADI. V gave up 3 bases and J gave up 8 bases, with 11 bases separating them. The CDR3 has 13 residues. CDR3 bases: TGCGCCAGCAGTGACCCCGGGGTGCATGAGCAGTTCTTC. Its protein is CASSDPGVHEQFF.

V and J are TRBV6-5 and TRBJ1-4; D remains unclear. The CDR3 covers 13 residues. V gave up 2 bases and J gave up 7 bases, with 8 bases separating them. CDR1 is MNHEY and CDR2 is SVGAGI in the germline V gene. The chain's CDR3 is CASSYRPSEKLFF. CDR3 nucleotide sequence: TGTGCCAGCAGTTACCGTCCTTCTGAAAAACTGTTTTTT.

The chain combines TRBV6-1 with TRBJ1-2; D might be TRBD1 (6 bases). The germline gives CDR1 MNHNS, CDR2 SASEGT. V gave up 0 bases and J gave up 3 bases, with 11 bases separating them. The CDR3 runs to 15 residues. CDR3 nucleotide sequence: TGTGCCAGCAGTGAAGCTTCCGGGGGGCACTATGGCTACACCTTC. This codes for CASSEASGGHYGYTF.

In its sample, this clone was seen a few times. The gene calls are TRBV6-2 or TRBV6-3 and TRBJ2-2; D call uncertain. The germline CDR1 and CDR2 sequences are MNHEY and SVGEGT. The V and J ends lost 4 bases and 2 bases respectively, with 11 bases between them. CDR3 length: 15 residues. The CDR3 nucleotides are TGTGCCAGCAGTTCCCCCTATCTAAACACCGGGGAGCTGTTTTTT. It encodes CASSSPYLNTGELFF.

The CDR3 is CASSEGTGIGVNTEAFF. The DNA for the CDR3 is TGTGCCAGCAGTGAAGGGACAGGGATCGGGGTGAACACTGAAGCTTTCTTT. This chain connects TRBV6-1 to TRBJ1-1; TRBD1 matches at 8 bases. V lost 1 base, J lost 0 bases, and 7 bases stayed unmatched. Germline V gene data show CDR1 as MNHNS and CDR2 as SASEGT. The CDR3 runs to 17 residues.

The chain carries TRBV2 and TRBJ2-3; TRBD2 aligns across 15 bases. This CDR3 region has 14 residues. Per the germline V gene, CDR1 is SNHLY and CDR2 is FYNNEI. Unmatched junction bases numbered 3, after V lost 10 bases and J lost 4 bases. CDR3 in amino acids: CATGLAGGPDTQYF. CDR3 nucleotides: TGTGCCACCGGACTAGCGGGGGGGCCAGATACGCAGTATTTT.

The chain combines TRBV10-2 with TRBJ2-7; D is possibly TRBD2 (7 bases). The V and J ends lost 4 bases and 3 bases respectively, with 16 bases between them. The CDR3 is made up of 15 amino acids. The germline V gene encodes CDR1 WSHSY and CDR2 SAAADI. In DNA, the CDR3 is TGCGCCAGCAGTGTAAGGACAGCGGGGAACTACGAGCAGTACGTC. It specifies CASSVRTAGNYEQYV.

The chain has TRBV11-2 and TRBJ2-7, with 8 bases matching TRBD1. Germline CDR1 reads SGHAT; CDR2 reads FQNNGV. CDR3 length: 13 amino acids. Trimming took 5 bases from V and 6 from J; bases not matched to a gene: 6. The DNA for the CDR3 is TGTGCCAGCAGCCGGGACAGGACGGGCGAGCAGTACTTC. Translation gives CASSRDRTGEQYF.